A selection of T cell receptor beta chains follows, all from one sample in a study of blood T cell repertoires in COVID-19. Here immunoSEQ multiplex PCR was the method, and the copy in TCRdb shows in-frame clones only, minus some. The data hold fewer than 150,000 clones, with 75% to 90% observed a single time. Specimen: peripheral blood. Receptor source: a human donor in a cohort sampled during active COVID-19. Each CDR3 is given with its conserved first and last residue. The D gene is left open where the match is weak. Part of the rows lack a size; the others show once, few, many or a class for expanded clones.

len	d_gene	abundance	v_gene	j_gene	CDR3nt	CDR3aa
18	TRBD1	NA	TRBV5-1	TRBJ1-2	TGCGCCAGCAGCCACAACCTACAGGGGTCGGCGACTAACTATGGCTACACCTTC	CASSHNLQGSATNYGYTF
14	NA	NA	TRBV25-1	TRBJ2-1	TGTGCCAGCAAACAGGTCGGTCCCTACAATGAGCAGTTCTTC	CASKQVGPYNEQFF
17	TRBD1	NA	TRBV5-1	TRBJ1-4	TGCGCCAGCAGCCCCAGCCCCGCGCCGGGACAGACGGAAAAACTGTTTTTT	CASSPSPAPGQTEKLFF
15	NA	medium-sized	TRBV6-5	TRBJ2-6	TGTGCCAGCAGTTATAAGAGCTCTGGGGCCAACGTCCTGACTTTC	CASSYKSSGANVLTF
13	NA	NA	TRBV5-1	TRBJ2-5	TGCGCCAGCAGTTATAAAGGGGAAGAGACCCAGTACTTC	CASSYKGEETQYF
16	TRBD1	NA	TRBV6-2/TRBV6-3	TRBJ2-7	TGTGCCAGCAGTTCACCGGGACAGGGGGGCACCTACGAGCAGTACTTC	CASSSPGQGGTYEQYF
16	TRBD2	NA	TRBV7-3	TRBJ2-3	TGTGCCAGCAGCTTTAGGAGCGGGGTATCCACAGATACGCAGTATTTT	CASSFRSGVSTDTQYF
15	TRBD1	NA	TRBV6-2/TRBV6-3	TRBJ1-6	TGTGCCAGCAGTCCCGGGACAGGGGTAAGATCACCCCTCCACTTT	CASSPGTGVRSPLHF
14	TRBD1	NA	TRBV19	TRBJ1-4	TGTGCCAGTCGACAGGGGAGGACTAATGAAAAACTGTTTTTT	CASRQGRTNEKLFF
15	NA	NA	TRBV9	TRBJ2-5	TGTGCCAGCAGCGTTAACCCAGGGGGGCAAGAGACCCAGTACTTC	CASSVNPGGQETQYF
21	TRBD2	NA	TRBV14	TRBJ2-3	TGTGCCAGCAGCCTCTTCGATTCCGGGCTAGCGGGCCGGTCCGCGGCAGATACGCAGTATTTT	CASSLFDSGLAGRSAADTQYF
14	TRBD1	NA	TRBV5-1	TRBJ2-3	TGCGCCAGCAGCTTAAGACAGGGGGTAGATACGCAGTATTTT	CASSLRQGVDTQYF
14	NA	NA	TRBV10-1	TRBJ2-5	TGCGCCAGCAGTGTACAGCTTGGATGGGAGACCCAGTACTTC	CASSVQLGWETQYF
16	TRBD2	NA	TRBV5-4	TRBJ2-3	TGTGCCAGCAGCTCAGACCCCCTAGCGGGAGGGGATACGCAGTATTTT	CASSSDPLAGGDTQYF
15	TRBD2	once	TRBV14	TRBJ2-7	TGTGCCAGCAGCCGACTAGCGGGAGGTCCCTACGAGCAGTACTTC	CASSRLAGGPYEQYF
14	TRBD1	NA	TRBV6-6	TRBJ2-7	TGTGCCAGCAGCTACAGGGGGCCCTCCTACGAGCAGTACTTC	CASSYRGPSYEQYF
18	TRBD2	NA	TRBV11-3	TRBJ2-1	TGTGCCAGCAGCTTGGGCCTAGCGGGGCGAAGCTCCTACAATGAGCAGTTCTTC	CASSLGLAGRSSYNEQFF
18	NA	NA	TRBV12-2	TRBJ1-5	TGTGCAAGTCGCTTAGTGAAACGGGGACAGGGCTTCAATCAGCCCCAGCATTTT	CASRLVKRGQGFNQPQHF
14	NA	NA	TRBV6-1	TRBJ1-2	TGTGCCAGCAGTGAGAGCGGACAGAACTATGGCTACACCTTC	CASSESGQNYGYTF
16	NA	NA	TRBV5-6	TRBJ2-5	TGTGCCAGCAGCTACGCGGGTGTAGACCGGGAAGAGACCCAGTACTTC	CASSYAGVDREETQYF
15	TRBD1	NA	TRBV6-5	TRBJ2-7	TGTGCCAGCAGGCCCGGGACAGGGGCGCCCTACGAGCAGTACTTC	CASRPGTGAPYEQYF
16	NA	NA	TRBV4-2	TRBJ1-5	TGTGCCAGCAGCCAAGATTCAGGACAGCCCAATCAGCCCCAGCATTTT	CASSQDSGQPNQPQHF
14	NA	once	TRBV9	TRBJ2-4	TGTGCCAGCAGCCCCTCGGGGAACAAAAACATTCAGTACTTC	CASSPSGNKNIQYF
13	NA	NA	TRBV27	TRBJ2-7	TGTGCCAGCAGTTTAACTGGCTCCTACGAGCAGTACTTC	CASSLTGSYEQYF
14	TRBD1	once	TRBV10-3	TRBJ2-7	TGTGCCATCACCCCGGGACAGGGGTACCACGAGCAGTACTTC	CAITPGQGYHEQYF
15	TRBD1	few	TRBV5-1	TRBJ2-5	TGCGCCAGCACACCCACAGGGGGTTGGGGCGAGACCCAGTACTTC	CASTPTGGWGETQYF
14	NA	NA	TRBV5-5	TRBJ1-1	TGTGCCAGCAGCCCGGGACGGCCGGGGGAAAAAGCTTTCTTT	CASSPGRPGEKAFF
15	NA	NA	TRBV5-1	TRBJ1-2	TGCGCCAGCAGCTTGGCCCCGACAGGAACCTATGGCTACACCTTC	CASSLAPTGTYGYTF
15	NA	few	TRBV5-1	TRBJ2-7	TGCGCCAGCAGCTTGGTTAGCCAGGGGACCTACGAGCAGTACTTC	CASSLVSQGTYEQYF
13	NA	NA	TRBV3-1/TRBV3-2	TRBJ2-7	TGTGCCAGCAGCCAAGTCAGCTCCTACGAGCAGTACTTC	CASSQVSSYEQYF
15	TRBD1	NA	TRBV5-1	TRBJ2-5	TGCGCCACTAAAGGGGGACAGGGCCCTCAAGAGACCCAGTACTTC	CATKGGQGPQETQYF
14	TRBD2	NA	TRBV6-5	TRBJ2-3	TGTGCCAGCAAGGTCGGGGGGGAGCGGAATACGCAGTATTTT	CASKVGGERNTQYF